The 23 T cell receptor beta chains listed next were all sequenced from one sample in a study of sequential checkpoint blockade in melanoma. Produced via immunoSEQ multiplex PCR; TCRdb's table is partial and in-frame only. The sample carries some 14,000 clones, 77% recorded once. Regarding treatment: randomized to nivolumab then ipilimumab (arm A) or the reverse (arm B). Sample: CD8+ T cells sorted from blood (inferred from file names), taken from a patient given nivolumab and ipilimumab in sequence. The receptors were gathered from a human donor with melanoma.

The genes are TRBV7-6 and TRBJ1-1, with D uncertain. The CDR3 sequence is 15 residues long. Germline V gene lookup returns CDR1 SGHVS and CDR2 FNYEAQ. Trimming took off 2 bases at V and 3 bases at J, with 13 bases between the two ends. The CDR3 loop is CASSLPQTGDTEAFF. The CDR3 DNA sequence: TGTGCCAGCAGCTTACCCCAGACCGGGGACACTGAAGCTTTCTTT.

This clone showed up just a few times. V is TRBV11-3 and J is TRBJ2-1; TRBD2 matches at 14 bases. The CDR3 consists of 18 residues. V lost 1 base, J lost 3 bases, and 5 bases stayed unmatched. Germline values: CDR1 SGHNT, CDR2 YENEEA. The CDR3 DNA is TGTGCCAGCAGCTTAGTTTTTGGGACTAGCGGGAGCTACAATGAGCAGTTCTTC. This encodes CASSLVFGTSGSYNEQFF.

The gene calls are TRBV27 and TRBJ2-1, with D possibly matching TRBD2 (5 bases). The germline V gene has CDR1 MNHEY and CDR2 SMNVEV (reference sequence). The CDR3 extends over 13 amino acids. V was pared by 5 bases and J by 7 bases, with 12 bases between. The CDR3 DNA is TGTGCCAGCAGTCCCCCCCCGGGAAATGAGCAGTTCTTC. Translating it yields CASSPPPGNEQFF.

This rearrangement joins TRBV9 to TRBJ1-1; TRBD1 agrees at 7 bases. V was pared by 0 bases and J by 4 bases, with 3 bases of the junction left unmatched. The CDR3 covers 14 residues. Germline CDR1 and CDR2: SGDLS and YYNGEE. The CDR3 DNA is TGTGCCAGCAGCGTAGGAGGGGGCTCCACTGAAGCTTTCTTT. Its translation: CASSVGGGSTEAFF. The full variable domain, in which reference TRBV9 and TRBJ1-1 provide the parts outside the CDR3, is DSGVTQTPKHLITATGQRVTLRCSPRSGDLSVYWYQQSLDQGLQFLIQYYNGEERAKGNILERFSAQQFPDLHSELNLSSLELGDSALYFCASSVGGGSTEAFFGQGTRLTVV.

The CDR3 sequence is CASSEYGTSDGETQYF. DNA for the CDR3: TGTGCCAGCAGCGAATATGGGACTAGCGATGGAGAGACCCAGTACTTC. The genes are TRBV7-9 and TRBJ2-5; 10 bases are a match to TRBD2. CDR1 and CDR2 (germline): SEHNR, FQNEAQ (reference sequence). Trimming at V came to 5 bases and at J to 4 bases, leaving 10 bases not matched to a gene. The CDR3 contains 16 residues.

The CDR3 nucleotides read TGTGCCAGCACCGGTGTCTCCACCTACAATGAGCAGTTCTTC. This encodes CASTGVSTYNEQFF. The chain combines TRBV2 with TRBJ2-1, with D unresolved. Germline V gene sequence: CDR1 SNHLY, CDR2 FYNNEI. This CDR3 contains 14 residues. V was clipped by 7 bases and J by 2 bases, with 12 bases between them.

This clone was seen only once. The J gene is TRBJ2-7, the V gene TRBV6-5; 7 nucleotides align to TRBD2. The CDR3 is 14 residues long. Trimming took 2 bases from V and 7 from J; bases not matched to a gene: 8. In germline, CDR1 is MNHEY, CDR2 SVGAGI. CDR3 region: CASSYGGGVVEQYF. CDR3 nucleotide sequence: TGTGCCAGCAGTTACGGTGGGGGGGTGGTTGAGCAGTACTTC.

The genes are TRBV19 and TRBJ1-1; TRBD1 matches at 7 bases. The CDR3 is made up of 16 amino acids. Per the germline V gene, CDR1 is LNHDA and CDR2 is SQIVND (reference sequence). With V trimmed by 0 bases and J by 0 bases, 4 bases remained unmatched. CDR3 amino acids: CASSIEPDRVNTEAFF. The CDR3 region has the DNA TGTGCCAGTAGTATAGAGCCCGACAGGGTGAACACTGAAGCTTTCTTT.

V and J are TRBV9 and TRBJ1-5; 9 bases map to TRBD1. Trimming cost V 3 bases and J 8 bases; bases outside gene matches: 6. From germline, CDR1 is SGDLS and CDR2 YYNGEE. This CDR3 is 14 amino acids long. CDR3 region: CASSDRDRVEPQHF. In DNA, the CDR3 is TGTGCCAGCAGCGACAGGGACAGGGTCGAGCCCCAGCATTTT.

The table lists this clone with a few counts. The chain has TRBV7-9 and TRBJ1-3, with D uncertain. With 4 bases removed from V and 0 bases from J, the gap between germline ends came to 16 bases. The germline gives CDR1 SEHNR, CDR2 FQNEAQ (reference sequence). This CDR3 is 17 amino acids long. The CDR3 loop reads CASSSNQPGFSGNTIYF. CDR3 bases: TGTGCCAGCAGCTCCAATCAACCGGGATTCTCTGGAAACACCATATATTTT. Together with reference TRBV7-9 and TRBJ1-3, the CDR3 gives the full variable domain: DTGVSQNPRHKITKRGQNVTFRCDPISEHNRLYWYRQTLGQGPEFLTYFQNEAQLEKSRLLSDRFSAERPKGSFSTLEIQRTEQGDSAMYLCASSSNQPGFSGNTIYFGEGSWLTVV.

This clone was observed once. V usage is TRBV27 and J usage is TRBJ2-5; 7 bases are shared with TRBD1. The J call could be wrong; TRBJ2-7 is a better fit for the DNA end. Germline assignment: CDR1 MNHEY and CDR2 SMNVEV (reference sequence). The CDR3 loop spans 14 amino acids. The CDR3 DNA is TGTGCCAGCAGTTCCCGGGACAGCTCCTACGAGCAGTACTTC. It translates to CASSSRDSSYEQYF.

The V gene is TRBV29-1, the J gene TRBJ2-1, with D possibly TRBD2 on 6 matching bases. Germline CDR1 and CDR2: SQVTM and ANQGSEA. V gave up 3 bases and J gave up 3 bases, with 15 bases separating them. CDR3 size: 15 residues. The CDR3 DNA sequence: TGCAGCGTTGACCTGTCAGGAGGGGACTACAATGAGCAGTTCTTC. Its translation: CSVDLSGGDYNEQFF.

The V call is TRBV6-1, the J call TRBJ2-7, with 7 nucleotides matching TRBD1. Per germline, CDR1 MNHNS and CDR2 SASEGT. This CDR3 spans 15 amino acids. The V segment lost 3 bases and the J segment 4 bases; nucleotides outside the gene matches: 9. Here the CDR3 DNA reads TGTGCCAGCAGTGACGGGACAGCGCACCTTTACGAGCAGTACTTC. This translates into CASSDGTAHLYEQYF.

CDR3 region: CASSQGSNYEQYF. In nucleotides, the CDR3 is TGTGCCAGCAGCCAAGGTAGTAACTACGAGCAGTACTTC. The chain is built from TRBV7-6 and TRBJ2-5; D is unresolved. The closer fit of TRBJ2-7 to the DNA end suggests the J call may be wrong. Germline-derived CDR1 and CDR2 are SGHVS and FNYEAQ. The CDR3 is made up of 13 amino acids.

CDR3 sequence reads: CASRGPGYNEQFF. CDR3 nucleotides: TGTGCCAGTCGGGGTCCAGGATACAATGAGCAGTTCTTC. The chain recombines TRBV19 with TRBJ2-1; weak D call: TRBD2 (5 bases). This CDR3 has 13 residues. Germline V gives CDR1 LNHDA, CDR2 SQIVND (reference sequence). V was shortened by 8 bases and J by 4 bases, with 12 bases between the two germline ends.

The chain carries TRBV7-9 and TRBJ2-1; D perhaps matches TRBD2 (5 bases). V shed 6 bases and J shed 4 bases, with 13 bases lying between them. Germline values: CDR1 SEHNR, CDR2 FQNEAQ (reference sequence). This CDR3 is 14 amino acids long. DNA of the CDR3: TGTGCCAGCAGTCCCGGGGTAGGATACAATGAGCAGTTCTTC. Translation gives CASSPGVGYNEQFF.

The V and J genes are TRBV5-1 and TRBJ1-1, with D tentatively TRBD1 (6 bases). There are 14 residues in the CDR3. Germline V gene lookup returns CDR1 SGHRS and CDR2 YFSETQ. V was trimmed by 1 base and J by 3 bases, leaving 10 bases between them. Written as DNA, the CDR3 is TGCGCCAGCAGCTTGACAGGGTGGGACACTGAAGCTTTCTTT. This sequence encodes CASSLTGWDTEAFF. Combining the CDR3 with reference TRBV5-1 and TRBJ1-1 gives the whole variable domain KAGVTQTPRYLIKTRGQQVTLSCSPISGHRSVSWYQQTPGQGLQFLFEYFSETQRNKGNFPGRFSGRQFSNSRSEMNVSTLELGDSALYLCASSLTGWDTEAFFGQGTRLTVV.

This clone came up a few times. The chain combines TRBV6-4 with TRBJ2-1; D might be TRBD1 (6 bases). From germline, CDR1 is MRHNA and CDR2 SNTAGT. The germline V and J ends were trimmed by 6 bases and 4 bases, with 22 bases remaining between them. The CDR3 totals 17 residues. The CDR3 here is CASSASLGAYEYNEQFF. The DNA for the CDR3 is TGTGCCAGCAGCGCCTCCTTGGGGGCCTATGAATACAATGAGCAGTTCTTC.

V is TRBV4-1 and J is TRBJ2-5; D unclear. The better agreement between TRBJ2-7 and the DNA end casts doubt on the J call. The germline CDR1 and CDR2 sequences are MGHRA and YSYEKL. This CDR3 is built from 14 residues. The CDR3 DNA reads TGCGCCAGCAGCCAAGAGTACAGCTCCTACGAGCAGTACTTC. Protein sequence: CASSQEYSSYEQYF.

The chain combines TRBV30 with TRBJ1-1, with a tentative D call TRBD1 (5 bases). Germline V gene lookup returns CDR1 GTSNPN and CDR2 SVGIG (reference sequence). Trimming removed 3 bases from V and 1 base from J, with 6 bases in between. CDR3 length: 12 amino acids. In DNA form, the CDR3 reads TGTGCCTGGAGGACAGAGAACACTGAAGCTTTCTTT. Translating gives CAWRTENTEAFF. The variable domain in full, completed from reference TRBV30 and TRBJ1-1, reads SQTIHQWPATLVQPVGSPLSLECTVEGTSNPNLYWYRQAAGRGLQLLFYSVGIGQISSEVPQNLSASRPQDRQFILSSKKLLLSDSGFYLCAWRTENTEAFFGQGTRLTVV.

The genes are TRBV6-5 and TRBJ2-3; D perhaps matches TRBD1 (5 bases). This CDR3 has 14 residues. The germline gives CDR1 MNHEY, CDR2 SVGAGI. V lost 6 bases, J lost 1 base, and 11 bases lay in between. In DNA form, the CDR3 reads TGTGCCAGCAGCCAAGACAGTGGCACAGATACGCAGTATTTT. It codes for CASSQDSGTDTQYF.

The chain joins TRBV5-6 to TRBJ1-6; 8 nucleotides agree with TRBD1. CDR3 length: 15 amino acids. V lost 4 bases to trimming and J lost 3 bases; unmatched junction nucleotides: 3. Germline V gene sequence: CDR1 SGHDT, CDR2 YYEEEE. The CDR3: CASSQDRGYNSPLHF. In DNA form, the CDR3 reads TGTGCCAGCAGCCAAGACAGGGGCTATAATTCACCCCTCCACTTT.

CDR3 loop: CASSQDRGGGRGYEQYF. CDR3 bases: TGCGCCAGCAGCCAAGATAGAGGGGGCGGGAGGGGGTACGAGCAGTACTTC. The chain uses TRBV4-3 and TRBJ2-7; 9 bases line up with TRBD2. CDR1 and CDR2 from the germline V gene are LGHNA and YSLEER. The V gene end was trimmed by 0 bases and the J gene end by 4 bases; junction bases not matched to a gene: 10. This CDR3 contains 17 residues.